A single T cell receptor (beta chain) is shown here with its context. These data are taken from a study of blood T cell repertoires in COVID-19. Assay used: immunoSEQ multiplex PCR; TCRdb lists only in-frame clones, some missing. The profile shows 400,000 to 500,000 clones, 88% of them singletons. Germline V lookup: CDR1 MRHNA, CDR2 SNTAGT. This CDR3 comprises 15 residues. V was cut by 5 bases and J by 2 bases, with 13 bases left in between. Sequenced sample: PBMCs or T cells enriched from blood (not recorded which). The receptor was isolated from a woman between 18 and 30 years old who had been exposed to COVID-19. The chain recombines TRBV6-4 with TRBJ2-1, with D maybe TRBD1 (6 bases). This CDR3 is CASSLDSVPYNEQFF. The CDR3 bases are TGTGCCAGCAGTCTGGACAGCGTTCCCTACAATGAGCAGTTCTTC.